One and the same sample provided the 12 T cell receptor beta chains below, sequenced in a study of cytomegalovirus exposure and HLA in healthy donors. Primers: 60 Vbeta forward and 13 Jbeta reverse. Profiled with immunoSEQ multiplex PCR; TCRdb holds only in-frame clones, not every one. Here the sample spans 150,000 or so clones, 60% to 85% being singletons. Sequencing used PBMCs. These receptors came from a middle-aged man in good health and CMV-seropositive.

The chain couples TRBV10-3 to TRBJ2-7; unclear D gene. Germline CDR1 ENHRY, CDR2 SYGVKD. Trimming took off 2 bases at V and 5 bases at J, with 4 bases between the two ends. The CDR3 extends over 11 amino acids. The CDR3 loop reads CAISEANEQYF. The CDR3 DNA reads TGTGCCATCAGTGAGGCGAACGAGCAGTACTTC.

CDR3 protein: CSASALRDSGNTIYF. The CDR3 bases are TGCAGCGCCAGTGCCCTCCGGGACAGCGGAAACACCATATATTTT. The V gene is TRBV29-1, the J gene TRBJ1-3; 7 bases align to TRBD1. The CDR3 totals 15 residues. Germline V gene data show CDR1 as SQVTM and CDR2 as ANQGSEA. The J segment lost 4 bases and the V segment lost 7 bases, leaving 13 bases of the junction unmatched.

V usage is TRBV6-5 and J usage is TRBJ1-1; 8 bases line up with TRBD1. The CDR3 extends over 13 amino acids. CDR1 is MNHEY and CDR2 is SVGAGI in the germline V gene. J gave up 5 bases and V 6 bases, and 5 bases lay outside the gene matches. CDR3 sequence (DNA): TGTGCCAGCAGACAGGGGGTTCAGACTGAAGCTTTCTTT. Translation: CASRQGVQTEAFF.

CDR3 sequence reads: CASSRWSGSADTQYF. CDR3 sequence (DNA): TGTGCCAGCAGTAGGTGGAGCGGGAGTGCAGATACGCAGTATTTT. The chain links TRBV28 to TRBJ2-3, with 8 bases fitting TRBD2. The CDR3 length is 15 residues. V shed 5 bases, J shed 4 bases, and the junction held 8 bases outside the gene matches. Germline V lookup: CDR1 MDHEN, CDR2 SYDVKM.

The rearrangement links TRBV19 to TRBJ2-1, with 9 bases lining up with TRBD1. Germline V lookup: CDR1 LNHDA, CDR2 SQIVND (reference sequence). V shed 6 bases, J shed 4 bases, and the junction held 16 bases outside the gene matches. CDR3 length equals 18 residues. This chain's CDR3 is CASRSGGQGVEGYNEQFF. The CDR3 DNA sequence: TGTGCCAGTAGATCCGGGGGACAGGGTGTGGAAGGGTACAATGAGCAGTTCTTC.

The J gene is TRBJ2-3, the V gene TRBV5-1; 7 bases fit TRBD2. The CDR3 has 15 residues. Germline V gives CDR1 SGHRS, CDR2 YFSETQ. Unmatched junction bases numbered 4, after V lost 3 bases and J lost 0 bases. This CDR3 reads CASSSAGSSTDTQYF. The CDR3 nucleotides read TGCGCCAGCAGCTCAGCGGGGTCTAGCACAGATACGCAGTATTTT.

The J gene is TRBJ1-1, the V gene TRBV4-1; D may be TRBD1 (5 bases). Germline CDR1 and CDR2: MGHRA and YSYEKL. The germline V and J ends were trimmed by 3 bases and 4 bases, with 9 bases remaining between them. This CDR3 has 13 residues. The CDR3 region has the DNA TGCGCCAGCAGCCACCAGGGTGGCACTGAAGCTTTCTTT. This translates into CASSHQGGTEAFF.

This clone has just a few counts. This chain connects TRBV27 to TRBJ2-1, with D possibly being TRBD2 (5 bases). CDR1 and CDR2 (germline): MNHEY, SMNVEV (reference sequence). The CDR3 is 15 residues long. V gave up 4 bases and J gave up 6 bases, with 16 bases separating them. CDR3 region: CASSYVASLLNEQFF. In DNA form, the CDR3 reads TGTGCCAGCAGTTATGTGGCTAGCCTTCTCAATGAGCAGTTCTTC.

The chain carries TRBV7-8 and TRBJ2-1; TRBD2 aligns across 11 bases. The CDR3 is 15 residues long. CDR1 and CDR2 from the germline V gene are SGHVS and FQNEAQ. Germline trimming cut 4 bases from V and 4 bases from J; bases unmatched to any gene: 3. CDR3 region: CASSSLAGAYNEQFF. CDR3 sequence (DNA): TGTGCCAGCAGCTCACTAGCGGGAGCTTACAATGAGCAGTTCTTC.

The chain recombines TRBV29-1 with TRBJ2-5; D is ambiguous. The CDR3 length is 11 residues. Germline lookup yields CDR1 SQVTM and CDR2 ANQGSEA. V was pared by 7 bases and J by 5 bases, with 11 bases between. The CDR3 nucleotides are TGCAGCGGCGGCCCGCGGGAGACCCAGTACTTC. It translates to CSGGPRETQYF.

V gene TRBV9 combines with J gene TRBJ2-5, with TRBD2 matching over 7 bases. V dropped 3 bases and J dropped 4; count of bases not matched to a gene: 6. The CDR3 totals 14 residues. From germline, CDR1 is SGDLS and CDR2 YYNGEE. CDR3 loop: CASSALQRGETQYF. The DNA for the CDR3 is TGTGCCAGCAGCGCCCTCCAGCGGGGAGAGACCCAGTACTTC.

The chain links TRBV10-3 to TRBJ1-6; D unclear. The V and J ends lost 8 bases and 5 bases respectively, with 10 bases between them. This CDR3 comprises 13 residues. Germline V gene lookup returns CDR1 ENHRY and CDR2 SYGVKD. CDR3 nucleotides: TGTGCCATCCGGCAGGTTGATAATTCACCCCTCCACTTT. Its protein product is CAIRQVDNSPLHF.